Many counts were recorded for the clone carrying this TCR beta chain. The antigen remains unidentified. Unique molecular identifiers (one per individual cDNA molecule) were attached. Each CDR3 protein is one row after TCRdb ran MiXCR on the 5' RACE reads. The sample holds around 70,000 distinct CDR3 sequences, less than 20% seen once. The data originate from a study of early T cells in non-severe SARS-CoV-2 infection. Regarding the study as a whole: Sequences matched to VDJdb favored anti-spike CD8 responses, while private and CD4 specificities were missed.

V shed 0 bases, J shed 2 bases, and the junction held 9 bases outside the gene matches. Germline V lookup: CDR1 LGHNA, CDR2 YNFKEQ. The CDR3 extends over 19 amino acids. This rearrangement joins TRBV4-2 to TRBJ2-7, with TRBD2 matching 14 bases. The material sequenced was whole blood. The clonotype was recovered from an adult who was a healthcare worker with PCR-confirmed SARS-CoV-2 infection or an uninfected control (not recorded which). This chain's CDR3 is CASSQDVVGTSGRAYEQYF. The CDR3 nucleotides are TGTGCCAGCAGCCAAGATGTAGTCGGGACTAGCGGGAGAGCCTACGAGCAGTACTTC.